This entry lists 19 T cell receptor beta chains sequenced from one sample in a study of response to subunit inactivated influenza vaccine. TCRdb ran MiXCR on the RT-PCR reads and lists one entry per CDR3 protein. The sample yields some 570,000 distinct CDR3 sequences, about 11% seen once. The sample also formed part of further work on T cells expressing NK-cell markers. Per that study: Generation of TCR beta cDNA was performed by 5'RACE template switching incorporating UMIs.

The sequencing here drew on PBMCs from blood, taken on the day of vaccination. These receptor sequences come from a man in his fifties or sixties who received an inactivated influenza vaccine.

The CDR3 region is CASSFRYSGNTIYF. The CDR3 nucleotides read TGTGCCAGCAGTTTTAGGTACTCTGGAAACACCATATATTTT. The genes are TRBV12-3 or TRBV12-4 and TRBJ1-3; D unclear. Between the trimmed V and J ends, which lost 3 bases and 0 bases, there was a span of 6 bases. The CDR3 is 14 amino acids.

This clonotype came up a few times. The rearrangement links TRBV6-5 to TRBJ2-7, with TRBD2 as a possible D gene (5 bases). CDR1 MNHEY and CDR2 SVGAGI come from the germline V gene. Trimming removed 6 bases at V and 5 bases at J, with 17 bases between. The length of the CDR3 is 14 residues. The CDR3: CASSYLGSKNEQYF. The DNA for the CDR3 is TGTGCCAGCAGCTACCTGGGGAGTAAAAACGAGCAGTACTTC.

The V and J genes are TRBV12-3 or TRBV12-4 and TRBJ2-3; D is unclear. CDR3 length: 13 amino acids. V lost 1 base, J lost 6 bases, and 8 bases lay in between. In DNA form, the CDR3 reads TGTGCCAGCAGTTTAGACGAAAAGGATACGCAGTATTTT. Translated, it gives CASSLDEKDTQYF.

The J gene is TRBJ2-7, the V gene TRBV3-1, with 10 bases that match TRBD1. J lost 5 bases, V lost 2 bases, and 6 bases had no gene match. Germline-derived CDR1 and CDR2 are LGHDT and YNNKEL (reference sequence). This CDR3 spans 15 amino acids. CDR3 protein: CASSQSDRGNHEQYF. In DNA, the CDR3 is TGTGCCAGCAGCCAATCGGACAGGGGGAACCACGAGCAGTACTTC.

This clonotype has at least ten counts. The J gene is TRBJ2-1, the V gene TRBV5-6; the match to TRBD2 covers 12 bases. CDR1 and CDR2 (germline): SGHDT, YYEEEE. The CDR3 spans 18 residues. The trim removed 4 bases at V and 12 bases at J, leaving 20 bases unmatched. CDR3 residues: CASSGDLKGLAGVQGQFF. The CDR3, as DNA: TGTGCCAGCAGCGGAGATCTGAAGGGACTAGCGGGTGTTCAGGGGCAGTTCTTC.

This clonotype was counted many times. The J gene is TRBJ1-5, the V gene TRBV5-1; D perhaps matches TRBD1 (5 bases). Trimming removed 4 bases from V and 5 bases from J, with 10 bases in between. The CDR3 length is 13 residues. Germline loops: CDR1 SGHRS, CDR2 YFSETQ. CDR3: CASSPQGDQPQHF. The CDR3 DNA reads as TGCGCCAGCAGCCCGCAGGGAGATCAGCCCCAGCATTTT. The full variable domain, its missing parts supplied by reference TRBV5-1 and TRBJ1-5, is KAGVTQTPRYLIKTRGQQVTLSCSPISGHRSVSWYQQTPGQGLQFLFEYFSETQRNKGNFPGRFSGRQFSNSRSEMNVSTLELGDSALYLCASSPQGDQPQHFGDGTRLSIL.

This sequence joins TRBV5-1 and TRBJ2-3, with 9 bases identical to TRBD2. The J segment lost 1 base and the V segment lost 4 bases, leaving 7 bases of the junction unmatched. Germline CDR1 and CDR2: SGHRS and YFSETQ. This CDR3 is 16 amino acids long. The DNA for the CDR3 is TGCGCCAGCAGCCCCTGGGCTAGCGGGGGCACAGATACGCAGTATTTT. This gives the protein CASSPWASGGTDTQYF.

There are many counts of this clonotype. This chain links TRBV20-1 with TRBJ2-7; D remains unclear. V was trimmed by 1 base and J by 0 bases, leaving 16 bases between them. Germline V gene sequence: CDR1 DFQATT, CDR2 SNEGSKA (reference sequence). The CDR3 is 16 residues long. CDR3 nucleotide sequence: TGCAGTGCTAGAGGAGTTCGGGCGGCTTTCTCCTACGAGCAGTACTTC. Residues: CSARGVRAAFSYEQYF.

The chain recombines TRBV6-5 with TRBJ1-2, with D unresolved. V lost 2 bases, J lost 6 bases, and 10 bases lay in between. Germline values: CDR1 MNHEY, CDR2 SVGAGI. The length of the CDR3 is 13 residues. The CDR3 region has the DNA TGTGCCAGCAGTTACATACAAGGCAATGGCTACACCTTC. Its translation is CASSYIQGNGYTF.

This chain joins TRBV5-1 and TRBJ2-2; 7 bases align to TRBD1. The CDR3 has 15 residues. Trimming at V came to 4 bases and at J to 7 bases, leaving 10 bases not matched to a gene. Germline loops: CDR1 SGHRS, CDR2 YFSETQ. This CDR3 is CASSLGTDSGGELFF. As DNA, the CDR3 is TGCGCCAGCAGCCTAGGGACAGACTCGGGCGGGGAGCTGTTTTTT.

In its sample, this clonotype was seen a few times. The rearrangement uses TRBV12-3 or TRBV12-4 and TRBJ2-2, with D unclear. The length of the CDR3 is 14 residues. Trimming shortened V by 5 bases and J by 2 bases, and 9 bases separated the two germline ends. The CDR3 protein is CASSPQENTGELFF. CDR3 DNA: TGTGCCAGCAGTCCCCAGGAAAACACCGGGGAGCTGTTTTTT.

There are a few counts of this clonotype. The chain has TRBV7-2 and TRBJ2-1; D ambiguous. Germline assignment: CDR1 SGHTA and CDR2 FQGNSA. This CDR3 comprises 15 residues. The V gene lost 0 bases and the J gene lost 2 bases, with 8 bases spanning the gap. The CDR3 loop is CASSLAGNPYNEQFF. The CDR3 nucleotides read TGTGCCAGCAGCTTAGCAGGGAACCCCTACAATGAGCAGTTCTTC.

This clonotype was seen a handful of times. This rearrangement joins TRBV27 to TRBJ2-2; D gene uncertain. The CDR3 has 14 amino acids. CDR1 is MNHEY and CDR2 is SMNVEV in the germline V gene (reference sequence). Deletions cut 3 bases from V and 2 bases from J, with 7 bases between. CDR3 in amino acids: CASSFFTNTGELFF. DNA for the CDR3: TGTGCCAGCAGTTTTTTCACTAACACCGGGGAGCTGTTTTTT.

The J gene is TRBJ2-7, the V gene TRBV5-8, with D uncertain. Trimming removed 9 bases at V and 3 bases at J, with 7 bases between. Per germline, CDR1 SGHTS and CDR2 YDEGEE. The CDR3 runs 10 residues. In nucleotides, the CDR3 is TGTGCCACCGCCCGCTACGAGCAGTACTTC. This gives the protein CATARYEQYF. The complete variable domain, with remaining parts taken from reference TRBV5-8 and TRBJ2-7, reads EAGVTQSPTHLIKTRGQQATLRCSPISGHTSVYWYQQALGLGLQFLLWYDEGEERNRGNFPPRFSGRQFPNYSSELNVNALELEDSALYLCATARYEQYFGPGTRLTVT.

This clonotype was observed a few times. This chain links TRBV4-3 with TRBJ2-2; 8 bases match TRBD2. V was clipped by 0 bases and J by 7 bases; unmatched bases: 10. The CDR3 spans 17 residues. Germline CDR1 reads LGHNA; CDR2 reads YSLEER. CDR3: CASSQDRRGGADGELFF. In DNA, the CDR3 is TGCGCCAGCAGCCAAGATCGCCGGGGGGGCGCGGACGGGGAGCTGTTTTTT.

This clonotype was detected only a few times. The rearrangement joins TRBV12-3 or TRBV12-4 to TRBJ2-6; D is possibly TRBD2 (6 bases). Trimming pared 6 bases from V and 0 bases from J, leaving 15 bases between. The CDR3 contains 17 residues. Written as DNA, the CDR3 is TGTGCCAGCAGCCTGTGGGGGGTCTCCTCTGGGGCCAACGTCCTGACTTTC. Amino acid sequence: CASSLWGVSSGANVLTF.

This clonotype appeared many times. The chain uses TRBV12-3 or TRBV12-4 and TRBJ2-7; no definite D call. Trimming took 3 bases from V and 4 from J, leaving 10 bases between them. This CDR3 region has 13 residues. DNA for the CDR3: TGTGCCAGCAGTTTGGGATTAACGTACGAGCAGTACTTC. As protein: CASSLGLTYEQYF.

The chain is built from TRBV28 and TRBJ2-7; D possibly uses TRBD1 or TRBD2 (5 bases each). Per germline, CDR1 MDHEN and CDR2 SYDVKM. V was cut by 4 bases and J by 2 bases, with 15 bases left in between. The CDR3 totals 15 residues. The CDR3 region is CASSSHRDGTYEQYF. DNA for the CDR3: TGTGCCAGCAGTTCACACCGGGACGGAACCTACGAGCAGTACTTC.

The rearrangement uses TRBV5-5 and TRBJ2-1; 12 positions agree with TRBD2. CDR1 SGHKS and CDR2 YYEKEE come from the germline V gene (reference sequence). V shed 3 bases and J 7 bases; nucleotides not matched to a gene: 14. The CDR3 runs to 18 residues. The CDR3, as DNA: TGTGCCAGCAGCTCATCAATGGGGACTAGCGGGTTTTCGAATGAGCAGTTCTTC. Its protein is CASSSSMGTSGFSNEQFF.